This T cell receptor beta chain comes out of a study of T cells in Graves' hyperthyroidism and ophthalmopathy. A patient was excluded if there was uncontrolled infection, other autoimmune disease, pregnancy or lactation. Every diagnosis used clinical symptoms, serum thyroxine and TRAb, thyroid ultrasound and orbital computed tomography. This sample holds PBMCs from 10 ml fresh peripheral blood. Study conclusions and caveats: Appearing also in blood were most of the thyroid clonotypes expanded above 0.001.

This clonotype was seen more than once but under ten times. Its specificity is unknown. Researchers amplified the TCR beta CDR3 regions from RNA transcripts. A set of HTBI primers served as the primers for a first-round RT-PCR of the TCR CDR3. TCRdb redid the calling of the multiplex PCR reads with MiXCR, one entry per CDR3 protein. The profile covers about 180,000 distinct CDR3 sequences, with about a sixth appearing a single time and roughly 30% taken by the ten largest. The sequenced sample consisted of blood. The clonotype comes from a woman in her fifties or sixties with Graves' hyperthyroidism.

The CDR3: CSARSGAVLVNTGELFF. CDR3 coding DNA: TGCAGTGCCCGCAGCGGGGCGGTGCTTGTGAACACCGGGGAGCTGTTTTTT. The rearrangement links TRBV20-1 to TRBJ2-2; TRBD2 aligns across 7 bases. V shed 6 bases, J shed 1 base, and the junction held 14 bases outside the gene matches. The CDR3 is 17 amino acids. Germline loops: CDR1 DFQATT, CDR2 SNEGSKA (reference sequence).